The sequence of this T cell receptor (beta chain) was determined in a study of T-cell reconstitution after alpha-beta-depleted transplantation in children. Study-level results: About two months after transplant, alpha-beta T cells reportedly came from several hundred expanded graft clones. By one year post-transplant, T-cell counts and diversity largely arose from T cells that were newly produced. Elevated TCRbeta diversity at day 60 was traced, in some patients, to surviving recipient T cells and thymic progenitors.

The germline V gene has CDR1 DFQATT and CDR2 SNEGSKA (reference sequence). J was trimmed by 6 bases and V by 2 bases; bases with no gene match: 8. This CDR3 is built from 16 residues. As for this clonotype: Its antigen is currently unknown.

This sample's TCRbeta library carried unique molecular identifier barcodes. TCRdb called the PCR reads again in MiXCR, with one record for every CDR3 protein. The sample carries 540,000 or so distinct CDR3 sequences, approximately 22% recorded once. This specimen consisted of PBMCs, mostly from graft donor cells, obtained 360 days after TCRalphabeta/CD19-depleted stem cell transplant. The chain combines TRBV20-1 with TRBJ2-1; 12 bases agree with TRBD1. This sequence originates from a boy in the first two years of life who had a stem cell transplant for acute myeloid leukemia, so the T cells may come from the graft donor. The CDR3 DNA is TGCAGTGCTAGATTTCCCCGGGACAGGGGGCCCAATGAGCAGTTCTTC. Residues: CSARFPRDRGPNEQFF.